These T cell receptor beta chains were read from a single sample in a study of shared clonotypes between healthy human individuals. Measured with immunoSEQ multiplex PCR; TCRdb has only the in-frame clones, and not every one. Found here are some 2.1 million clones, about 95% of them singletons; the top ten hold around 1.1%. Material for sequencing was naive CD8+ T cells sorted from blood. The source of these receptors is a man younger than 35 in good health. Each CDR3 is given with its conserved first and last residue. A D gene is named only where the DNA matches it firmly. Size tells how often a clone was seen (once, few, many) or the class of an expanded clone, and some rows leave it out.

d_call	v_call	clone_size	j_call	cdr3_aa	cdr3_nt
TRBD2	TRBV6-5	NA	TRBJ2-1	CASSYSSGGEHDEQFF	TGTGCCAGCAGTTACTCGAGCGGGGGCGAGCACGATGAGCAGTTCTTC
NA	TRBV7-6	NA	TRBJ2-1	CASSPSRGSYNEQFF	TGTGCCAGCAGCCCCTCTCGAGGCTCCTACAATGAGCAGTTCTTC
NA	TRBV10-2	NA	TRBJ2-5	CASSVGAGFLETQYF	TGCGCCAGCAGTGTGGGGGCAGGGTTTTTGGAGACCCAGTACTTC
TRBD2	TRBV7-9	NA	TRBJ2-1	CASTPRTSGGSSYNEQFF	TGTGCCAGCACCCCTCGGACTAGCGGGGGGAGCTCCTACAATGAGCAGTTCTTC
TRBD1	TRBV25-1	NA	TRBJ1-3	CASSRTGTGNTIYF	TGTGCCAGCAGCAGGACAGGGACTGGAAACACCATATATTTT
NA	TRBV7-8	once	TRBJ2-4	CASSLETYLAKNIQYF	TGTGCCAGCAGCTTAGAGACGTACCTAGCCAAAAACATTCAGTACTTC
TRBD1	TRBV5-4	NA	TRBJ1-1	CASESPGTGITEAFF	TGTGCCAGCGAGTCACCCGGGACAGGAATAACTGAAGCTTTCTTT
NA	TRBV4-1	NA	TRBJ2-2	CASSQDLGGIGELFF	TGCGCCAGCAGCCAAGATCTAGGGGGAATCGGGGAGCTGTTTTTT
TRBD1	TRBV11-2	NA	TRBJ2-7	CASTLGGQGAYEQYF	TGTGCCAGCACCCTAGGGGGGCAGGGGGCTTACGAGCAGTACTTC
TRBD1	TRBV28	NA	TRBJ1-5	CASSTGQGSNQPQHF	TGTGCCAGCAGTACCGGACAGGGGAGCAATCAGCCCCAGCATTTT
NA	TRBV5-1	NA	TRBJ2-7	CASSFSRGEWDEQYF	TGCGCCAGCAGCTTTTCCCGGGGCGAATGGGACGAGCAGTACTTC
TRBD1	TRBV27	NA	TRBJ1-5	CASSSGQGIQPQHF	TGTGCCAGCAGTTCAGGACAGGGCATACAGCCCCAGCATTTT
NA	TRBV27	NA	TRBJ1-6	CASQDTITPLHF	TGTGCCAGCCAGGACACCATCACACCCCTCCACTTT
TRBD1	TRBV30	once	TRBJ2-7	CAWSPRTGVPHEQYF	TGTGCCTGGAGTCCCCGGACAGGGGTCCCCCACGAGCAGTACTTC
NA	TRBV21-1	NA	TRBJ2-1	CASRESGTAFHNEQFF	TGTGCCAGCAGGGAATCCGGGACTGCATTCCACAATGAGCAGTTCTTC
NA	TRBV10-2	NA	TRBJ1-5	CASSESESRQPQHF	TGCGCCAGCAGTGAGTCTGAGAGCCGACAGCCCCAGCATTTT
NA	TRBV19	NA	TRBJ1-1	CASSMEVAANTEAFF	TGTGCCAGTAGTATGGAGGTCGCGGCGAACACTGAAGCTTTCTTT
NA	TRBV27	NA	TRBJ1-5	CASSLDIKQPQHF	TGTGCCAGCAGTTTAGACATTAAGCAGCCCCAGCATTTT
NA	TRBV6-5	NA	TRBJ2-7	CASSYSGSSYEQYF	TGTGCCAGCAGTTACTCCGGGTCCTCCTACGAGCAGTACTTC
TRBD1	TRBV11-2	NA	TRBJ2-7	CASSLDRDRVYEQYF	TGTGCCAGCAGCTTAGACCGGGACAGGGTCTACGAGCAGTACTTC
NA	TRBV28	NA	TRBJ2-7	CASSFLRYEQYF	TGTGCCAGCAGTTTCCTCCGGTACGAGCAGTACTTC
TRBD2	TRBV7-8	NA	TRBJ2-7	CASSSTSGLSYEQYF	TGTGCCAGCAGCTCTACTAGCGGACTGTCCTACGAGCAGTACTTC
TRBD2	TRBV6-5	NA	TRBJ2-1	CASSQTGGVNEQFF	TGTGCCAGCAGTCAGACCGGGGGGGTGAATGAGCAGTTCTTC
TRBD1	TRBV13	NA	TRBJ2-7	CASSLQGDEQYF	TGTGCCAGCAGCTTACAGGGGGACGAGCAGTACTTC
NA	TRBV19	NA	TRBJ1-1	CASRPSGNTEAFF	TGTGCCAGTAGGCCGTCAGGCAACACTGAAGCTTTCTTT
TRBD1	TRBV2	NA	TRBJ1-2	CASSDPDRGTFYGYTF	TGTGCCAGCAGTGACCCAGACAGGGGAACCTTCTATGGCTACACCTTC
NA	TRBV11-2	NA	TRBJ1-1	CASSLTPPEAFF	TGTGCCAGCAGCTTGACTCCTCCTGAAGCTTTCTTT
NA	TRBV27	NA	TRBJ2-3	CASSVTRSSTDTQYF	TGTGCCAGCAGTGTCACTAGGTCTAGCACAGATACGCAGTATTTT
NA	TRBV11-1	NA	TRBJ1-6	CASSLGGSNSPLHF	TGTGCCAGCAGCTTGGGGGGCTCTAATTCACCCCTCCACTTT
NA	TRBV27	NA	TRBJ2-7	CASSLEWGYEQYF	TGTGCCAGCAGTTTAGAATGGGGCTACGAGCAGTACTTC
TRBD1	TRBV6-5	NA	TRBJ1-1	CASSYPGQITEAFF	TGTGCCAGCAGTTACCCGGGACAGATCACTGAAGCTTTCTTT
TRBD1	TRBV5-4	once	TRBJ1-4	CASRGQGNEKLFF	TGTGCCAGCAGGGGACAGGGGAATGAAAAACTGTTTTTT
TRBD1	TRBV30	NA	TRBJ2-1	CAWSVLDRAYNEQFF	TGTGCCTGGAGTGTCCTGGACAGGGCCTACAATGAGCAGTTCTTC
NA	TRBV19	NA	TRBJ2-7	CASSSRTGGVGSEQYF	TGTGCCAGTAGCTCCCGGACAGGAGGGGTAGGTAGCGAGCAGTACTTC
NA	TRBV5-1	NA	TRBJ2-7	CASSLLPSYEQYF	TGCGCCAGCAGCTTGCTTCCATCCTACGAGCAGTACTTC
TRBD2	TRBV4-1	NA	TRBJ2-1	CASSIGTSGSYNEQFF	TGCGCCAGCAGCATCGGGACTAGCGGCTCCTACAATGAGCAGTTCTTC
NA	TRBV2	NA	TRBJ1-4	CASSEWLRDSGEKLFF	TGTGCCAGCAGTGAGTGGCTCCGAGACAGTGGTGAAAAACTGTTTTTT
TRBD1	TRBV5-6	NA	TRBJ1-2	CASSYPGQGIYGYTF	TGTGCCAGCAGCTATCCGGGACAGGGGATCTATGGCTACACCTTC
NA	TRBV2	NA	TRBJ2-1	CASRGALYNEQFF	TGTGCCAGCAGGGGGGCCCTATACAATGAGCAGTTCTTC
TRBD1	TRBV6-5	NA	TRBJ2-2	CASSYLPGQVTGELFF	TGTGCCAGCAGTTACTTACCGGGACAGGTAACCGGGGAGCTGTTTTTT
NA	TRBV28	NA	TRBJ2-3	CASSLGDSTDTQYF	TGTGCCAGCAGTCTAGGTGACAGCACAGATACGCAGTATTTT
NA	TRBV21-1	NA	TRBJ1-5	CASSKDGVQPQHF	TGTGCCAGCAGCAAAGATGGGGTACAGCCCCAGCATTTT
NA	TRBV5-6	once	TRBJ2-5	CASSLQGLGETQYF	TGTGCCAGCAGCTTGCAGGGGCTGGGAGAGACCCAGTACTTC
NA	TRBV6-5	NA	TRBJ2-2	CASSYSRETGELFF	TGTGCCAGCAGTTACTCAAGGGAGACCGGGGAGCTGTTTTTT
TRBD1	TRBV10-3	NA	TRBJ2-7	CAISAGQGVNEQYF	TGTGCCATCAGTGCGGGACAGGGTGTCAATGAGCAGTACTTC
TRBD2	TRBV11-2	NA	TRBJ2-5	CASSLPSGVETQYF	TGTGCCAGCAGCTTACCTAGCGGGGTGGAGACCCAGTACTTC
TRBD1	TRBV7-9	NA	TRBJ2-1	CASSSTGVRGEQFF	TGTGCCAGCAGCAGTACAGGGGTACGAGGTGAGCAGTTCTTC
TRBD2	TRBV7-9	NA	TRBJ2-1	CASSTLAEEFNERQFF	TGTGCCAGCAGCACACTAGCGGAAGAGTTCAATGAGCGGCAGTTCTTC
NA	TRBV9	NA	TRBJ2-7	CASSRRTRDEQYF	TGTGCCAGCAGTCGAAGGACTCGGGACGAGCAGTACTTC
TRBD1	TRBV5-6	NA	TRBJ1-1	CASSSSGGNTEAFF	TGTGCCAGCAGTTCGTCAGGGGGCAATACTGAAGCTTTCTTT
TRBD1	TRBV5-1	NA	TRBJ1-1	CASSPQGGTEAFF	TGCGCCAGCAGCCCACAGGGGGGCACTGAAGCTTTCTTT
TRBD2	TRBV7-9	NA	TRBJ2-1	CASSLASGIYNEQFF	TGTGCCAGCAGCTTAGCTAGCGGGATCTACAATGAGCAGTTCTTC